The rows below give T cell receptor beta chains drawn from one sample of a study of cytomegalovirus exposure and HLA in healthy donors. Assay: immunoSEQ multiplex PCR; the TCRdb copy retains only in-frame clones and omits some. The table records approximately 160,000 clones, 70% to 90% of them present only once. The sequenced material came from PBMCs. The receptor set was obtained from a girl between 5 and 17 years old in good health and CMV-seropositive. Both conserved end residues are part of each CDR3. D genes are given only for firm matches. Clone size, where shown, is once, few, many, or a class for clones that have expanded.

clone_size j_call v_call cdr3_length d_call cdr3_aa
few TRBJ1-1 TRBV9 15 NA CASSVPGTTNTEAFF
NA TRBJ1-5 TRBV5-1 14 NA CASSLGQINQPQHF
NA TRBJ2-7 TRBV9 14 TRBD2 CASSKGTSGYEQYF
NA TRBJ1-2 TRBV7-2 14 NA CASSSGAGLYGYTF
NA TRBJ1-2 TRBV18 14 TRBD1 CASSPPGQSYGYTF
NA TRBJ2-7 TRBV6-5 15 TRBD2 CASTRTSGVSYEQYF
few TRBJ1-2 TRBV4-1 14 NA CASSQEQFNYGYTF
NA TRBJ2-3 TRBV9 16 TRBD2 CASSPFGGGSTDTQYF
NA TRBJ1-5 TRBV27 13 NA CASSSNSNQPQHF
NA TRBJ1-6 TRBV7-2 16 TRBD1 CASSVYRGNLGSPLHF
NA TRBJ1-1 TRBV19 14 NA CASSIWGTSTEAFF
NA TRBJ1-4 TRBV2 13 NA CAVGSPWDEKLFF
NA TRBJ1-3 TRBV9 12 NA CASRAGGNTIYF
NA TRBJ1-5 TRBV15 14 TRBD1 CATSRQGENQPQHF
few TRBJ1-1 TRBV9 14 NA CASSPFEGATEAFF
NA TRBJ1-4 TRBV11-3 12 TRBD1 CASRGGRGQLFF
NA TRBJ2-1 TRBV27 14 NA CASSSWTTHNEQFF
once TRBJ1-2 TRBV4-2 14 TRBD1 CASSQDGTGSGYTF
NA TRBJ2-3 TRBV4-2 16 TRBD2 CASSQALAGVTDTQYF
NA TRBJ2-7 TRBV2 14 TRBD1 CASRRGQAAYEQYF
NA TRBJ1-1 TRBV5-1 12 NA CASSLVGGEAFF
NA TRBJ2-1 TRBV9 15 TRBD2 CASSLTSGLYNEQFF
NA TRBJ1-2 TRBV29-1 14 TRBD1 CSVEVGQGSYGYTF
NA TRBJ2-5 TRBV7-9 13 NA CASSLVDQETQYF
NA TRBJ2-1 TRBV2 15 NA CASSGSLLLHNEQFF
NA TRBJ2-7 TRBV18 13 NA CASSPHPGAEQYF
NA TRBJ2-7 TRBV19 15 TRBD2 CASSLSGGISYEQYF
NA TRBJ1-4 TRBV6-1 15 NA CASSIRVLTNEKLFF
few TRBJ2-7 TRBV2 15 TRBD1 CASIKGGTGLYEQYF
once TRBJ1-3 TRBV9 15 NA CASSVTQGSGNTIYF
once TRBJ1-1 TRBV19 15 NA CASSVSDRLNTEAFF
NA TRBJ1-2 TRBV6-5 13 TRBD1 CASSPQGESGYTF
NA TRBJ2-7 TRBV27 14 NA CASSFVQESYEQYF
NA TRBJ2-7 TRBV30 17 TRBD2 CAWRRLAGFHSAREQYF
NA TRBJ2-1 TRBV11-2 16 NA CASSLVRGAQYNEQFF
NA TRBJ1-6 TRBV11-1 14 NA CASSLSLYNSPLHF
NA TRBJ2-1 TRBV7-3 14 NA CASSSVQGNNEQFF
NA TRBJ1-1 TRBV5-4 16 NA CASSSAIWGGGTEAFF
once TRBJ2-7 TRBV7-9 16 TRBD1 CASSTTGTGVSYEQYF
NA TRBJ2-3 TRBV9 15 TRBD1 CASNSPGTGADTQYF
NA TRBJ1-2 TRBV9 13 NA CASGGGAGYGYTF
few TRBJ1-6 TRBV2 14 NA CASRGAPTNSPLHF
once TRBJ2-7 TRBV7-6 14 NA CASSFKSFTYEQYF
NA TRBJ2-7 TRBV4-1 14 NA CASSPRRGPYEQYF
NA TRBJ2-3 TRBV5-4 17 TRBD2 CASSVGLAGGRTDTQYF